Below, 4 T cell receptor beta chains from the same sample are listed, as sequenced in a study of TET2 disruption in CD19-targeted CAR T cells. This table comes from immunoSEQ multiplex PCR, and its TCRdb copy is limited to in-frame clones, with some not included. Recorded here are roughly 26,000 clones; the top ten clones represent 1.5% to 2%. The treatment is: autologous CTL019 cells: CD19 CAR with 4-1BB and CD3 zeta domains. Antigens for these TCRs are unknown. The source was CD8- CAR+ T cells sorted from cultured blood T cells, collected for CD19 CAR T cell therapy. Regarding subset: CD8-negative CAR-positive T cells from the infusion product. These TCRs come from a man in his 70s with chronic lymphocytic leukemia.

About this clone itself: The observed sequence ends 3 residues before the CDR3 terminus, with the missing tail filled in from the germline J gene. The J gene is TRBJ2-4, the V gene TRBV2; the D gene is possibly TRBD2 (6 bases). In germline, CDR1 is SNHLY, CDR2 FYNNEI. The CDR3 has 12 amino acids. The chain's CDR3 is CASRQGGYGQYF. The sequenced CDR3 bases are TGTGCCAGCAGGCAGGGAGGCTATGGT.

Details on this clone: Coverage ceases 3 residues before the CDR3 finishes, and the germline J gene fills in the end. J is TRBJ2-3 and V is TRBV6-2 or TRBV6-3, with D maybe TRBD1 (6 bases). The CDR3 runs 12 residues. From germline, CDR1 is MNHEY and CDR2 SVGEGT. The CDR3 spells CASSRGPDAQYF. CDR3 bases read: TGTGCCAGTTCCAGGGGCCCGGATGCG.

Concerning this clone itself: The read comes to an end 3 residues before the CDR3 does, leaving the germline J gene to fill in the end. The sample holds other DNA sequences that translate to the same CDR3. The V and J genes are TRBV6-4 and TRBJ1-2; 12 positions match TRBD1. The germline gives CDR1 MRHNA, CDR2 SNTAGT. The length of the CDR3 is 16 residues. Here the CDR3 reads CASNRFPGQGAGGYTF. The sequenced CDR3 bases are TGTGCCAGCAATCGCTTTCCGGGACAGGGGGCGGGGGGT.

As regards this clone: The read terminates 3 residues ahead of where the CDR3 ends, so the germline J gene completes it. The rearrangement uses TRBV12-3 or TRBV12-4 and TRBJ1-2; tentative D call: TRBD1 (6 bases). This CDR3 region has 13 residues. CDR3 sequence reads: CASSSNRVGGYTF. The CDR3 DNA, read in part, is TGTGCCAGCAGTTCCAACAGGGTTGGAGGC.